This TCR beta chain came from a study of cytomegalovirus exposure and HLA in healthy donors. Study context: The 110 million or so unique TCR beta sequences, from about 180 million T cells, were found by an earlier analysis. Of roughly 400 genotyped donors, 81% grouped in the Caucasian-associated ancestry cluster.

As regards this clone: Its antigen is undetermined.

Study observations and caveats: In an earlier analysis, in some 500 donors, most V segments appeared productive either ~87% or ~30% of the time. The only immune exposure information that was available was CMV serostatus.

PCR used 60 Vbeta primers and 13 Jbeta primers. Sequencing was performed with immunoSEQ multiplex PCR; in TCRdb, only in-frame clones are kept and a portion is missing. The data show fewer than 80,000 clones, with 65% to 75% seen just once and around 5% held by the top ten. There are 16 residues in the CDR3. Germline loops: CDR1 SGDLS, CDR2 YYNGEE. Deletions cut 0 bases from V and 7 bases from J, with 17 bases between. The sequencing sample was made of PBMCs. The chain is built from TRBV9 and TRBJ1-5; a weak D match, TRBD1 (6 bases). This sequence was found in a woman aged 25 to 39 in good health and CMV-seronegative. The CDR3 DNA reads TGTGCCAGCAGCGTAGGGCCCGGGGGGGCCGGGCAGCCCCAGCATTTT. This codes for CASSVGPGGAGQPQHF. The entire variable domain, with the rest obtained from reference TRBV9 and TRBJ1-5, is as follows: DSGVTQTPKHLITATGQRVTLRCSPRSGDLSVYWYQQSLDQGLQFLIQYYNGEERAKGNILERFSAQQFPDLHSELNLSSLELGDSALYFCASSVGPGGAGQPQHFGDGTRLSIL.